These 12 T cell receptor beta chains originate from one sample sequenced in a study of cytomegalovirus exposure and HLA in healthy donors. Only in-frame clones appear in the TCRdb table, and some are missing; sequencing was by immunoSEQ multiplex PCR. Here the sample spans 150,000 to 200,000 clones, 85% being singletons. What was sequenced was PBMCs. These receptors were obtained from a man aged 30-40 years in good health and CMV-seropositive.

The V call is TRBV4-1, the J call TRBJ1-2; no firm D call. Germline V gene sequence: CDR1 MGHRA, CDR2 YSYEKL. The CDR3 is 16 amino acids. Trimming removed 1 base at V and 0 bases at J, with 12 bases between. The CDR3 DNA is TGCGCCAGCAGCCAAGGCAGCGGACGGACTAACTATGGCTACACCTTC. Translated, it gives CASSQGSGRTNYGYTF.

J is TRBJ2-1 and V is TRBV7-9; D not resolved. Germline V gene data show CDR1 as SEHNR and CDR2 as FQNEAQ (reference sequence). The CDR3 totals 11 residues. V shed 4 bases and J shed 6 bases, with 4 bases lying between them. Written as DNA, the CDR3 is TGTGCCAGCAGCTGGGCCAATGAGCAGTTCTTC. Translating it yields CASSWANEQFF.

The chain recombines TRBV5-1 with TRBJ1-1; D is unclear. CDR3 length: 15 amino acids. The germline V and J ends were trimmed by 4 bases and 0 bases, with 13 bases remaining between them. Germline V gene data show CDR1 as SGHRS and CDR2 as YFSETQ. CDR3 bases: TGCGCCAGCAGCCCCACCTCAGTTTTGAACACTGAAGCTTTCTTT. Translated, it gives CASSPTSVLNTEAFF. The complete variable domain, with remaining parts taken from reference TRBV5-1 and TRBJ1-1, reads KAGVTQTPRYLIKTRGQQVTLSCSPISGHRSVSWYQQTPGQGLQFLFEYFSETQRNKGNFPGRFSGRQFSNSRSEMNVSTLELGDSALYLCASSPTSVLNTEAFFGQGTRLTVV.

The chain recombines TRBV6-5 with TRBJ2-5; the D is unclear. V dropped 2 bases and J dropped 4 bases, with 8 bases sitting between them. Germline assignment: CDR1 MNHEY and CDR2 SVGAGI. This CDR3 is 13 amino acids long. For the CDR3, the DNA is TGTGCCAGCAGTTACCTACTTGGAGAGACCCAGTACTTC. Protein sequence: CASSYLLGETQYF.

V gene TRBV6-5 combines with J gene TRBJ2-1, with D possibly matching TRBD2 (5 bases). Trimming stripped 2 bases from V and 7 bases from J, with 12 bases between. The CDR3 is 14 amino acids. The germline V gene encodes CDR1 MNHEY and CDR2 SVGAGI. This CDR3 is CASSYGRAGNEQFF. The CDR3 bases are TGTGCCAGCAGTTACGGGCGGGCAGGTAATGAGCAGTTCTTC.

This clone has a single count. V usage is TRBV4-1 and J usage is TRBJ1-2, with TRBD1 matching 7 bases. After removal of 4 bases from V and 2 bases from J, the junction contained 7 bases not matched to a gene. The CDR3 length is 15 residues. In germline, CDR1 is MGHRA, CDR2 YSYEKL. The CDR3 here is CASSPEKTGNYGYTF. The DNA for the CDR3 is TGCGCCAGCAGCCCGGAGAAGACAGGGAACTATGGCTACACCTTC.

The chain has TRBV6-4 and TRBJ1-4; 8 bases are shared with TRBD1. Per the germline V gene, CDR1 is MRHNA and CDR2 is SNTAGT. The CDR3 is 15 residues long. With 3 bases clipped from V and 8 bases from J, the junction kept 8 bases outside the gene matches. The CDR3 reads CASSESGQGGEKLFF. For the CDR3, the DNA is TGTGCCAGCAGTGAAAGTGGACAGGGAGGCGAAAAACTGTTTTTT.

The rearrangement uses TRBV10-1 and TRBJ2-7; D possibly corresponds to TRBD1 (5 bases). Germline V gene lookup returns CDR1 WNHNN and CDR2 SYGVQD (reference sequence). With 3 bases removed from V and 3 bases from J, the gap between germline ends came to 6 bases. CDR3 length: 12 residues. Here the CDR3 reads CASSEQVYEQYF. The CDR3 nucleotides are TGCGCCAGCAGTGAACAGGTCTACGAGCAGTACTTC.

For the CDR3, the DNA is TGTGCCAGCAGCTTAACTCGAGGGGGAGCTTTCTTT. Its translation: CASSLTRGGAFF. The chain couples TRBV11-2 to TRBJ1-1, with D possibly TRBD1 on 6 matching bases. Germline V lookup: CDR1 SGHAT, CDR2 FQNNGV. The CDR3 loop spans 12 amino acids. V gave up 2 bases and J gave up 10 bases, with 11 bases separating them. The whole variable domain, remainder taken from reference TRBV11-2 and TRBJ1-1, is EAGVAQSPRYKIIEKRQSVAFWCNPISGHATLYWYQQILGQGPKLLIQFQNNGVVDDSQLPKDRFSAERLKGVDSTLKIQPAKLEDSAVYLCASSLTRGGAFFGQGTRLTVV.

This clone was picked up a small number of times. The rearrangement links TRBV9 to TRBJ1-2; 9 nucleotides align to TRBD1. The CDR3 runs 14 residues. V lost 0 bases to trimming and J lost 8 bases; unmatched junction nucleotides: 5. The germline V gene encodes CDR1 SGDLS and CDR2 YYNGEE. CDR3 nucleotides: TGTGCCAGCAGCGTAGGGGACAGGGCCTCCGGCTACACCTTC. It yields the protein CASSVGDRASGYTF. Based on the CDR3 plus reference TRBV9 and TRBJ1-2, the full variable domain is DSGVTQTPKHLITATGQRVTLRCSPRSGDLSVYWYQQSLDQGLQFLIQYYNGEERAKGNILERFSAQQFPDLHSELNLSSLELGDSALYFCASSVGDRASGYTFGSGTRLTVV.

The rearrangement links TRBV6-6 to TRBJ1-4, with 8 bases matching TRBD1. The CDR3 runs 13 residues. Losses at the gene ends were 6 bases for V and 5 bases for J; bases not matched to a gene: 2. Per germline, CDR1 MNHNY and CDR2 SVGAGI (reference sequence). For the CDR3, the DNA is TGTGCCAGCAGCCGACAGGGGAATGAAAAACTGTTTTTT. Translating gives CASSRQGNEKLFF.

The chain recombines TRBV9 with TRBJ1-2; 8 bases fit TRBD1. CDR3 length equals 16 residues. The V gene's germline CDR1 is SGDLS and CDR2 YYNGEE. With V trimmed by 1 base and J by 1 base, 6 bases remained unmatched. CDR3 nucleotides: TGTGCCAGCAGCGTAATCCCAGACAGGGGTAACTATGGCTACACCTTC. This gives the protein CASSVIPDRGNYGYTF.